This T cell receptor beta chain came from a study of shared clonotypes between healthy human individuals. Whole-study findings and limits: Between a few donors, naive CD4 clonotypes were shared at a level of around 5.1%. Compared with clonotypes that all four donors shared, non-shared clonotypes had lower generation probabilities.

The CDR3 loop spans 15 amino acids. J was trimmed by 5 bases and V by 2 bases; bases with no gene match: 4. The germline V gene encodes CDR1 SGHTS and CDR2 YDEGEE. CD4+ cell separation produced CD45RA+ naive and CD45RA-negative memory subsets. As to this clone: What it binds is not known.

Here immunoSEQ multiplex PCR was the method, and the copy in TCRdb shows in-frame clones only, minus some. In the table there are roughly 2.5 million clones, around 94% of which are singletons. Sequencing was carried out using naive CD4+ T cells sorted from blood. Documented subset: CD45RA+ positively selected. The gene calls are TRBV5-8 and TRBJ2-1, with 10 bases lining up with TRBD1. This sequence originates from a young man in good health. The CDR3 loop is CASSLWDRGHNEQFF. The DNA of the CDR3 is TGTGCCAGCAGCTTATGGGACAGGGGCCACAATGAGCAGTTCTTC.